A selection of T cell receptor beta chains follows, all from one sample in a study of blood T cell repertoires in COVID-19. Some clones are missing from TCRdb's copy, which holds only in-frame ones; the method was immunoSEQ multiplex PCR. The sample has nearly 100,000 clones, 82% seen once. Sequencing was carried out using peripheral blood. Source of these receptors: a man in his 70s with acute or convalescent COVID-19. The CDR3 runs from the conserved cysteine through the conserved F or W. A D gene is named only where the DNA matches it firmly. Clone size is given for some rows only: seen once, a few or many times, or a class if the clone is expanded.

>TRBD1|.|TRBJ2-7|TRBV30
CAWIFGTGDSEQYF
TGTGCCTGGATTTTTGGGACAGGAGACAGCGAGCAGTACTTC
>.|.|TRBJ2-5|TRBV19
CASSIDFRGQETQYF
TGTGCCAGTAGTATAGATTTTAGGGGCCAAGAGACCCAGTACTTC
>.|.|TRBJ1-4|TRBV4-3
CASSQEGQVNEKLFF
TGCGCCAGCAGCCAAGAGGGGCAGGTTAATGAAAAACTGTTTTTT
>.|.|TRBJ2-7|TRBV28
CASSLEDRKSYEQYF
TGTGCCAGCAGTCTAGAGGACAGAAAATCCTACGAGCAGTACTTC
>TRBD1|.|TRBJ2-5|TRBV18
CASSRGGSKGTGDETQYF
TGTGCCAGCTCACGCGGCGGGTCGAAGGGGACAGGGGACGAGACCCAGTACTTC
>.|.|TRBJ2-2|TRBV28
CASRLGGATGELFF
TGTGCCAGCAGGCTGGGGGGGGCCACCGGGGAGCTGTTTTTT
>.|.|TRBJ1-4|TRBV28
CASTRRDRRAEKLFF
TGTGCCAGCACCCGGAGGGACCGACGAGCTGAAAAACTGTTTTTT
>.|.|TRBJ2-1|TRBV19
CASTQTLYNEQFF
TGTGCCAGTACGCAGACTCTCTACAATGAGCAGTTCTTC
>.|.|TRBJ1-3|TRBV9
CASSLRGTGNTIYF
TGTGCCAGCAGTCTTAGGGGGACCGGAAACACCATATATTTT
>.|.|TRBJ2-2|TRBV7-3
CASSDHRGQGLANTGELFF
TGTGCCAGCAGCGATCACAGGGGGCAGGGACTAGCGAACACCGGGGAGCTGTTTTTT
>TRBD2|.|TRBJ2-3|TRBV29-1
CTPKCGRAPTDTQYF
TGCACCCCGAAGTGCGGGAGGGCCCCCACAGATACGCAGTATTTT
>TRBD2|.|TRBJ2-2|TRBV7-9
CASSSGLAGGTGELFF
TGTGCCAGCAGCTCAGGACTAGCGGGAGGAACCGGGGAGCTGTTTTTT
>TRBD2|.|TRBJ2-3|TRBV28
CASSQRTSGRALTDTQYF
TGTGCCAGCAGTCAGAGGACTAGCGGGAGGGCCCTCACAGATACGCAGTATTTT
>TRBD1|.|TRBJ2-3|TRBV7-3
CASSPGTGRSDTQYF
TGTGCCAGCAGTCCCGGGACAGGGAGATCAGATACGCAGTATTTT
>.|.|TRBJ2-3|TRBV6-6
CVSGTSTDTQYF
TGTGTCTCCGGGACTAGCACAGATACGCAGTATTTT
>.|.|TRBJ2-7|TRBV2
CAIEERVSYEQYF
TGTGCCATCGAGGAGCGGGTCTCCTACGAGCAGTACTTC
>TRBD2|.|TRBJ2-1|TRBV27
CASSLSGGSYNEQFF
TGTGCCAGCAGTTTAAGCGGGGGCTCCTACAATGAGCAGTTCTTC
>.|.|TRBJ1-3|TRBV27
CASTLTGGRGNTIYF
TGTGCCAGCACCCTAACGGGGGGCCGTGGAAACACCATATATTTT
>.|.|TRBJ1-5|TRBV7-9
CASSLRGSNQPQHF
TGTGCCAGCAGCTTAAGGGGGAGCAATCAGCCCCAGCATTTT
>.|.|TRBJ1-4|TRBV14
CASSRVSGLANEKLFF
TGTGCCAGCAGCCGAGTTTCTGGACTGGCTAATGAAAAACTGTTTTTT
>.|.|TRBJ2-1|TRBV24-1
CATSESTLPYNEQFF
TGTGCCACCAGTGAGTCAACGCTACCCTACAATGAGCAGTTCTTC
>TRBD1|.|TRBJ1-1|TRBV24-1
CATSEAGGTEAFF
TGTGCCACCAGTGAAGCAGGGGGCACTGAAGCTTTCTTT
>.|few|TRBJ1-1|TRBV7-9
CASSSTGNTEAFF
TGTGCCAGCAGCTCGACGGGGAACACTGAAGCTTTCTTT
>.|once|TRBJ1-2|TRBV19
CASSIDYQGDGYTF
TGTGCCAGTAGTATAGATTATCAGGGCGATGGCTACACCTTC
>TRBD1|few|TRBJ1-2|TRBV20-1
CSASAGQGYGYTF
TGCAGTGCTAGTGCGGGACAGGGGTATGGCTACACCTTC
>.|few|TRBJ1-3|TRBV2
CASSVRRVSGNTIYF
TGTGCCAGCAGTGTCAGACGGGTCTCTGGAAACACCATATATTTT
>TRBD1|once|TRBJ1-1|TRBV27
CASSKQGARTNTEAFF
TGTGCCAGCAGTAAACAGGGGGCCCGCACGAACACTGAAGCTTTCTTT
>.|.|TRBJ1-4|TRBV14
CASSQGQNEKLFF
TGTGCCAGCAGCCAGGGGCAAAATGAAAAACTGTTTTTT
>TRBD1|.|TRBJ1-6|TRBV5-1
CASSLAGTVNSPLHF
TGCGCCAGCAGCTTGGCTGGGACAGTCAATTCACCCCTCCACTTT
>TRBD1|.|TRBJ2-5|TRBV6-6
CASSSPTGVLSETQYF
TGTGCCAGCAGTTCTCCGACAGGGGTTCTTTCGGAGACCCAGTACTTC
>TRBD2|.|TRBJ2-7|TRBV11-2
CASSSGLAGAEQYF
TGTGCCAGCAGCTCCGGACTAGCGGGAGCGGAGCAGTACTTC
>.|.|TRBJ1-1|TRBV14
CASSQELGGTEAFF
TGTGCCAGCAGCCAAGAGCTGGGGGGGACTGAAGCTTTCTTT
>TRBD1|.|TRBJ1-4|TRBV5-1
CASSPGQGGNEKLFF
TGCGCCAGCAGCCCCGGACAGGGTGGTAATGAAAAACTGTTTTTT
>TRBD1|.|TRBJ1-2|TRBV5-1
CASSVRQGDGYTF
TGCGCCAGCAGCGTGAGACAGGGGGATGGCTACACCTTC
>.|.|TRBJ2-5|TRBV6-5
CASSYTGVRETQYF
TGTGCCAGCAGTTACACGGGAGTGCGGGAGACCCAGTACTTC
>TRBD2|once|TRBJ2-2|TRBV2
CASSSSGDNTGELFF
TGTGCCAGCAGTAGTAGCGGGGATAACACCGGGGAGCTGTTTTTT
>TRBD1|.|TRBJ1-1|TRBV5-1
CASSQYGTVNTEAFF
TGCGCCAGCAGCCAGTACGGGACAGTTAACACTGAAGCTTTCTTT
>TRBD2|.|TRBJ2-2|TRBV7-2
CATTGTSDSFGTGELFF
TGTGCGACGACCGGGACTAGCGATAGTTTTGGCACCGGGGAGCTGTTTTTT
>.|.|TRBJ2-2|TRBV7-3
CASSPSPTLADTGELFF
TGTGCCAGCAGCCCCTCTCCCACCCTGGCGGACACCGGGGAGCTGTTTTTT
>.|once|TRBJ1-1|TRBV6-5
CASSYIAGADTEAFF
TGTGCCAGCAGTTACATCGCAGGGGCGGACACTGAAGCTTTCTTT
>TRBD1|.|TRBJ1-3|TRBV30
CARTGETGNTIYF
TGTGCCAGGACAGGGGAAACTGGAAACACCATATATTTT
>.|few|TRBJ2-7|TRBV14
CASGLAGTYEQYF
TGTGCCAGCGGACTCGCGGGTACCTACGAGCAGTACTTC
>.|.|TRBJ2-7|TRBV3-1/TRBV3-2
CASSQEAGRGSYEQYF
TGTGCCAGCAGCCAAGAGGCAGGCCGAGGGTCTTACGAGCAGTACTTC
>.|.|TRBJ1-3|TRBV7-2
CASSLIPQAGNTIYF
TGTGCCAGCAGCTTAATCCCACAAGCTGGAAACACCATATATTTT
>.|once|TRBJ2-1|TRBV3-1/TRBV3-2
CASRWANNEQFF
TGTGCCAGCAGATGGGCCAACAATGAGCAGTTCTTC
>TRBD1|few|TRBJ1-2|TRBV28
CASSRQGNYGYTF
TGTGCCAGCAGCCGACAGGGGAACTATGGCTACACCTTC
>TRBD1|.|TRBJ2-7|TRBV20-1
CSASGPPDRLLYYEQYF
TGCAGTGCTAGTGGCCCCCCGGACAGGTTATTATACTACGAGCAGTACTTC
>TRBD2|.|TRBJ2-1|TRBV30
CAWTSGGAGTGNEQFF
TGTGCCTGGACTAGCGGGGGGGCGGGTACGGGGAATGAGCAGTTCTTC